Below, 29 T cell receptor beta chains from the same sample are listed, as sequenced in a study of T cells in Graves' hyperthyroidism and ophthalmopathy. Amplification of TCR beta CDR3 regions used RNA as the template. Primed by the HTBI set, a first-round RT-PCR was run on the TCR CDR3. TCRdb processed the multiplex PCR reads anew with MiXCR; each CDR3 protein has one entry. The data contain about 560,000 distinct CDR3 sequences, 15% to 18% of them singletons. The sequenced sample consisted of blood. The receptors derive from a young woman with Graves' hyperthyroidism.

The V call is TRBV2, the J call TRBJ2-5, with 10 bases identical to TRBD1. Germline V lookup: CDR1 SNHLY, CDR2 FYNNEI. This CDR3 is 17 amino acids long. After removal of 0 bases from V and 6 bases from J, the junction contained 10 bases not matched to a gene. The CDR3 reads CASSEAPLRQGAKTQYF. Here the CDR3 DNA reads TGTGCCAGCAGTGAAGCGCCTTTAAGACAGGGGGCAAAGACCCAGTACTTC.

At least ten counts were recorded for this clonotype. The genes are TRBV20-1 and TRBJ2-1; 8 bases agree with TRBD2. The CDR3 length is 16 residues. Trimming removed 5 bases from V and 7 bases from J; junction bases left unmatched: 16. Germline lookup yields CDR1 DFQATT and CDR2 SNEGSKA (reference sequence). In nucleotides, the CDR3 is TGCAGTGCTCCCCTAGCCGGACTAGCATATCGGAATGAGCAGTTCTTC. Its protein product is CSAPLAGLAYRNEQFF.

This clonotype occurred many times. The chain couples TRBV3-1 to TRBJ1-1; D is uncertain. V lost 4 bases, J lost 6 bases, and 21 bases lay in between. CDR3 length: 16 amino acids. The germline V gene encodes CDR1 LGHDT and CDR2 YNNKEL (reference sequence). This CDR3 reads CASSPPGSHRAAEAFF. In DNA, the CDR3 is TGTGCCAGCAGCCCACCGGGATCCCACCGGGCCGCTGAAGCTTTCTTT.

This clonotype was detected many times. The rearrangement joins TRBV12-3 or TRBV12-4 to TRBJ1-2, with D maybe TRBD1 (6 bases). The CDR3 consists of 12 residues. Trimming took off 5 bases at V and 6 bases at J, with 10 bases between the two ends. CDR3 loop: CASSATGNGYTF. The CDR3 bases are TGTGCCAGCAGTGCAACAGGGAATGGCTACACCTTC.

The rearrangement joins TRBV4-1 to TRBJ1-2; 9 bases fit TRBD1. CDR1 is MGHRA and CDR2 is YSYEKL in the germline V gene. This CDR3 is 15 amino acids long. J gave up 4 bases and V 1 base, and 4 bases lay outside the gene matches. The CDR3 protein is CASSQGTGVSYGYTF. CDR3 DNA: TGCGCCAGCAGCCAAGGGACAGGGGTTTCCTATGGCTACACCTTC.

This rearrangement joins TRBV10-3 to TRBJ2-3, with 7 bases fitting TRBD2. Per germline, CDR1 ENHRY and CDR2 SYGVKD. The V and J ends lost 0 bases and 6 bases, in that order; junction bases with no gene match: 12. The CDR3 extends over 17 amino acids. This CDR3 is CAISESLLADPGDTQYF. In DNA, the CDR3 is TGTGCCATCAGTGAGTCGTTGCTAGCGGACCCGGGGGATACGCAGTATTTT.

The chain carries TRBV10-3 and TRBJ2-2; 8 bases map to TRBD1. The V and J ends lost 10 bases and 4 bases, in that order; junction bases with no gene match: 8. Germline loops: CDR1 ENHRY, CDR2 SYGVKD. The CDR3 covers 14 residues. The CDR3 coding sequence is TGTGCCACCGAGGGACAGGAAAGCACCGGGGAGCTGTTTTTT. Protein sequence: CATEGQESTGELFF.

This clonotype has a handful of counts. The chain combines TRBV7-2 with TRBJ2-7; 15 positions match TRBD2. Trimming cost V 6 bases and J 5 bases; bases outside gene matches: 8. Germline loops: CDR1 SGHTA, CDR2 FQGNSA. The CDR3 runs 16 residues. The CDR3 DNA reads as TGTGCCAGCAGATCCGGGACTAGCGGGAGGAGCCACGAGCAGTACTTC. Protein sequence: CASRSGTSGRSHEQYF.

The sample holds many counts of this clonotype. The chain recombines TRBV27 with TRBJ2-7, with 7 bases identical to TRBD2. This CDR3 is 14 amino acids long. Trimming at V came to 1 base and at J to 4 bases, leaving 4 bases not matched to a gene. Germline V gene lookup returns CDR1 MNHEY and CDR2 SMNVEV (reference sequence). The CDR3 DNA sequence: TGTGCCAGCAGTTTATATGCGGGAGATTACGAGCAGTACTTC. Translated, it gives CASSLYAGDYEQYF.

The chain recombines TRBV5-5 with TRBJ1-1, with TRBD1 matching 7 bases. There are 14 residues in the CDR3. V lost 0 bases, J lost 10 bases, and 9 bases stayed unmatched. Germline CDR1 reads SGHKS; CDR2 reads YYEKEE (reference sequence). CDR3 in amino acids: CASSLAETGLSAFF. The CDR3 DNA is TGTGCCAGCAGCTTGGCCGAGACAGGGCTTTCAGCTTTCTTT.

Many counts were recorded for this clonotype. The chain combines TRBV5-1 with TRBJ2-7; D gene ambiguous. The CDR3 length is 16 residues. Germline V gives CDR1 SGHRS, CDR2 YFSETQ. V was cut by 4 bases and J by 0 bases, with 17 bases left in between. For the CDR3, the DNA is TGCGCCAGCAGCCTTTCGACCGAAAGGAGCTCCTACGAGCAGTACTTC. Translated: CASSLSTERSSYEQYF.

This clonotype turned up a few times. The V gene is TRBV10-3, the J gene TRBJ2-1, with D perhaps assigned TRBD1 or TRBD2 (5 bases each). Trimming took 8 bases from V and 5 from J, leaving 7 bases between them. CDR3 size: 11 residues. CDR1 is ENHRY, CDR2 SYGVKD, per germline. CDR3 coding DNA: TGTGCCATCGAGGGGAACAATGAGCAGTTCTTC. Protein sequence: CAIEGNNEQFF.

This clonotype was recorded a few times. V and J are TRBV27 and TRBJ2-2; 7 bases fit TRBD1. Germline CDR1 reads MNHEY; CDR2 reads SMNVEV (reference sequence). This CDR3 comprises 16 residues. The V gene end was trimmed by 5 bases and the J gene end by 7 bases; junction bases not matched to a gene: 13. The CDR3, as DNA: TGTGCCAGCAGTCGTTTCCTCGGGACAGATGACGGGGAGCTGTTTTTT. It translates to CASSRFLGTDDGELFF.

This clonotype has only a few counts. Here the CDR3 reads CASRETAANQPQHF. The CDR3 coding sequence is TGTGCCAGCAGGGAGACAGCCGCTAATCAGCCCCAGCATTTT. The chain joins TRBV6-1 to TRBJ1-5; D may be TRBD1 (5 bases). Per germline, CDR1 MNHNS and CDR2 SASEGT. The CDR3 extends over 14 amino acids. V was clipped by 6 bases and J by 4 bases, with 13 bases between them.

This chain links TRBV20-1 with TRBJ2-5; D could derive from TRBD1 or TRBD2 (6 bases each). The ends were cut back, 3 bases at V and 5 bases at J, with 16 bases in the middle. Germline assignment: CDR1 DFQATT and CDR2 SNEGSKA (reference sequence). The CDR3 is 14 amino acids. The CDR3 DNA is TGCAGTGCTAGTTGGGGGGCACGGGATGAGACCCAGTACTTC. Translating it yields CSASWGARDETQYF.

This chain joins TRBV3-1 and TRBJ1-2; D ambiguous. The V end lost 4 bases, the J end lost 5 bases, and 17 bases lay between the germline ends. The CDR3 is 15 amino acids. Germline V CDR1 and CDR2: LGHDT, YNNKEL (reference sequence). CDR3 amino acids: CASSLGLAPLYGYTF. In DNA, the CDR3 is TGTGCCAGCAGCCTAGGCCTCGCACCGTTATATGGCTACACCTTC.

This sequence joins TRBV7-9 and TRBJ2-6, with 12 bases identical to TRBD2. V was clipped by 2 bases and J by 0 bases; unmatched bases: 5. Germline loops: CDR1 SEHNR, CDR2 FQNEAQ (reference sequence). This CDR3 is built from 19 residues. The DNA for the CDR3 is TGTGCCAGCAGCTTACCAACTAGCGGGGGGCCCTCTGGGGCCAACGTCCTGACTTTC. This sequence encodes CASSLPTSGGPSGANVLTF.

This clonotype has a count of ten or more. This chain joins TRBV20-1 and TRBJ2-1; 8 bases map to TRBD2. V gave up 6 bases and J gave up 8 bases; unmatched junction bases: 12. The CDR3 extends over 14 amino acids. Germline V CDR1 and CDR2: DFQATT, SNEGSKA (reference sequence). The CDR3 spells CSAPGTSYGDEQFF. The CDR3 nucleotides are TGCAGTGCGCCCGGGACTAGTTACGGCGATGAGCAGTTCTTC.

Of note for this clonotype: It may be a read error: a sequence one base away is much more abundant. The V and J genes are TRBV2 and TRBJ1-1; weak D call: TRBD1 (6 bases). Trimming stripped 11 bases from V and 1 base from J, with 14 bases between. This CDR3 region has 13 residues. Per the germline V gene, CDR1 is SNHLY and CDR2 is FYNNEI. The CDR3 is CAGLTGPNTEAFF. In nucleotides, the CDR3 is TGTGCCGGGTTAACAGGGCCGAACACTGAAGCTTTCTTT.

This clonotype was recorded at least ten times. CDR3 amino acids: CSARSGEWLSTQYF. DNA for the CDR3: TGCAGTGCTAGATCCGGAGAATGGCTCTCTACGCAGTATTTT. This chain joins TRBV20-1 and TRBJ2-3, with D unresolved. V gave up 2 bases and J gave up 8 bases, with 17 bases separating them. Germline values: CDR1 DFQATT, CDR2 SNEGSKA (reference sequence). The length of the CDR3 is 14 residues.

This clonotype was counted many times. The chain uses TRBV11-2 and TRBJ1-3; TRBD1 is a possible D gene (6 bases). With 5 bases removed from V and 3 bases from J, the gap between germline ends came to 14 bases. The CDR3 has 15 amino acids. In germline, CDR1 is SGHAT, CDR2 FQNNGV. The chain's CDR3 is CASSQHRVDGNTIYF. DNA for the CDR3: TGTGCCAGCAGCCAGCACAGGGTCGATGGAAACACCATATATTTT.

This clonotype was seen many times. This chain joins TRBV20-1 and TRBJ2-5; D tentatively reads TRBD1 or TRBD2 (5 bases each). The V gene's germline CDR1 is DFQATT and CDR2 SNEGSKA (reference sequence). This CDR3 comprises 15 residues. The V gene lost 2 bases and the J gene lost 2 bases, with 15 bases spanning the gap. The CDR3 loop is CSARSARGAQETQYF. The CDR3 coding sequence is TGCAGTGCTAGATCCGCGAGAGGGGCTCAAGAGACCCAGTACTTC.

This chain links TRBV19 with TRBJ2-4, with 7 bases identical to TRBD2. CDR1 LNHDA and CDR2 SQIVND come from the germline V gene (reference sequence). This CDR3 spans 14 amino acids. The ends lost 4 bases at V and 3 bases at J; junction bases unmatched: 3. CDR3 bases: TGTGCCAGTAGTACACCGGGAGGCAAAAACATTCAGTACTTC. Translation gives CASSTPGGKNIQYF.

This chain links TRBV19 with TRBJ2-1; tentatively, D is TRBD1 (6 bases). V lost 2 bases and J lost 5, with 13 bases in between. CDR1 LNHDA and CDR2 SQIVND come from the germline V gene (reference sequence). The CDR3 consists of 15 residues. CDR3 amino acids: CASSINFGDNNEQFF. The CDR3 DNA is TGTGCCAGTAGTATAAATTTTGGGGACAACAATGAGCAGTTCTTC. Full variable domain (remainder filled in from reference TRBV19 and TRBJ2-1): DGGITQSPKYLFRKEGQNVTLSCEQNLNHDAMYWYRQDPGQGLRLIYYSQIVNDFQKGDIAEGYSVSREKKESFPLTVTSAQKNPTAFYLCASSINFGDNNEQFFGPGTRLTVL.

This clonotype has a count of ten or more. J is TRBJ1-4 and V is TRBV30, with 9 bases fitting TRBD1. Germline CDR1 is GTSNPN and CDR2 is SVGIG (reference sequence). This CDR3 comprises 15 residues. Trimming took 3 bases from V and 7 from J; bases not matched to a gene: 9. CDR3 DNA: TGTGCCTGGAGCAGCGGGGACAGGGCGAGTGAAAAACTGTTTTTT. It specifies CAWSSGDRASEKLFF.

This clonotype was recorded many times. This chain connects TRBV5-6 to TRBJ2-5, with D maybe TRBD2 (5 bases). The CDR3 is 15 residues long. From germline, CDR1 is SGHDT and CDR2 YYEEEE. The V gene lost 0 bases and the J gene lost 2 bases, with 11 bases spanning the gap. The DNA for the CDR3 is TGTGCCAGCAGCTTGGGAGCCAGCGGTCAAGAGACCCAGTACTTC. Translated, it gives CASSLGASGQETQYF.

Ten or more counts support this clonotype. This chain joins TRBV7-3 and TRBJ2-7, with 11 bases matching TRBD1. In germline, CDR1 is SGHTA, CDR2 FQGTGA. Germline trimming cut 1 base from V and 6 bases from J; bases unmatched to any gene: 8. The CDR3 contains 16 residues. The CDR3 nucleotides read TGTGCCAGCAGCTTAAATGGACCGGGACAGGGGGGCGAGCAGTACTTC. Translating gives CASSLNGPGQGGEQYF. The entire variable domain, with the rest obtained from reference TRBV7-3 and TRBJ2-7, is as follows: GAGVSQTPSNKVTEKGKYVELRCDPISGHTALYWYRQSLGQGPEFLIYFQGTGAADDSGLPNDRFFAVRPEGSVSTLKIQRTERGDSAVYLCASSLNGPGQGGEQYFGPGTRLTVT.

There are many counts of this clonotype. The V gene is TRBV3-1, the J gene TRBJ2-1; D is possibly TRBD2 (6 bases). The germline V and J ends were trimmed by 0 bases and 3 bases, with 9 bases remaining between them. Germline V gene data show CDR1 as LGHDT and CDR2 as YNNKEL (reference sequence). CDR3 length equals 15 residues. The CDR3 loop is CASSQEATSYNEQFF. CDR3 sequence (DNA): TGTGCCAGCAGCCAAGAGGCGACTAGCTACAATGAGCAGTTCTTC.

This clonotype has at least ten counts. This sequence joins TRBV7-9 and TRBJ1-1, with a tentative D call TRBD1 (6 bases). CDR1 is SEHNR, CDR2 FQNEAQ, per germline (reference sequence). CDR3 length: 16 amino acids. V lost 6 bases and J 0 bases, leaving 17 bases between the germline ends. The CDR3 reads CASRVMGAALNTEAFF. CDR3 coding DNA: TGTGCCAGCAGGGTTATGGGGGCTGCGCTGAACACTGAAGCTTTCTTT.